This T cell receptor (beta chain) is drawn from a study of T cells in Graves' hyperthyroidism and ophthalmopathy (dated by TCRdb to 2018 to 2020). A note on the overall study: Peripheral blood was sampled at the time of initial diagnosis, prior to any treatment. After blood sampling, hyperthyroidism patients were treated with methimazole at a starting dose of 30 mg daily, and ophthalmopathy patients were treated with high-dose intravenous methylprednisolone. TCR V-J signatures able to tell the groups apart were searched for in a discovery cohort of 100 or so patients, of whom 40 to 45 had Graves' ophthalmopathy and under 65 had stable Graves' hyperthyroidism. The roughly 90 discovery patients were divided at random into training and test sets in a 7:3 ratio. The paper describes TCR Vbeta CDR3 sequencing of fewer than 150 peripheral blood samples, made up of 43 ophthalmopathy patients, approximately 73 hyperthyroidism patients and some 17 progressor patients. In addition, the study compared T-cell repertoires in thyroid tissue and in blood from a handful of Graves' hyperthyroidism patients. Prospective prediction of ophthalmopathy was tested in an independent validation cohort of 18 to 20 hyperthyroidism patients and some 17 patients who later progressed to ophthalmopathy. General conclusions and limits of the study: No statistical method was used to fix the sample size in advance, and group allocation was not hidden from the investigators. Most expanded thyroid clonotypes (frequency above 0.001) were also found in blood, which suggests that blood repertoires may mirror thyroid immune responses. Ophthalmopathy was separated from stable hyperthyroidism by a 13 V-J signature model, with over 85% sensitivity and just over 81% specificity obtained in cross-validation and 80%/75% obtained in testing. In validation, progression to ophthalmopathy was predicted by the model with around 70% sensitivity and nearly 75% specificity, a median of about 6 months before onset.

Remarks on this clonotype: Its antigen is still unknown. No much larger clone is present one base from it, and per-base qualities are unavailable.

TCR beta CDR3 regions were amplified from RNA transcripts. A first-round RT-PCR of the TCR CDR3 used the HTBI primer set with the Qiagen OneStep RT-PCR kit. A second multiplex PCR round built the libraries, followed by size selection and purification. The libraries were sequenced on an Illumina HiSeq2000 using paired-end 100 bp reads. In the paper's pipeline: SOAPnuke was used to process the raw data, removing reads that contained adapters or uncalled bases, had a mean Phred below 15, or lacked an exact match to the constant primer or identifier. COPE v1.2.5 was used to merge the high-quality paired reads, and each unique nucleotide sequence was defined as a clonotype. MiTCR v1.1 was used to align clonotypes to the IMGT TRBV, TRBD and TRBJ reference segments. The analysis included only V-J combinations with a frequency above 0.0001, which together covered more than 99% of the repertoires. The TCS score was defined as F50 (clonal expansion) divided by E x V (chaos), with BLOSUM62-based TCRdist calculated between CDR3 peptides within each V-J. Welch's t-statistics and random forest reduced roughly 500 V-J features to 13, which were used in a naive Bayes classifier (R e1071). TCRdb handled the public reads itself, with Q25 trimming in fastp and clone calling in MiXCR, and kept productive beta chains. One record per CDR3 amino acid sequence lists the most common genes and DNA. None of the V and J calls come from the authors' own analysis; TCRdb made them. The sample table holds some 500,000 distinct CDR3 sequences, of which over 13% were seen once. About a sixth of the sample belongs to the ten largest clones.

According to the germline V gene (reference sequence), CDR1 reads DFQATT and CDR2 reads SNEGSKA. V drops 0 bases and J drops 6 bases, leaving 15 bases in between. CDR3 length: 15 amino acids, cysteine to phenylalanine. The sequence is cut down to CDR3 DNA, 45 bases in frame from base 1. Stable Graves' hyperthyroidism was defined as no progression to ophthalmopathy during 18 months of follow-up. The hyperthyroidism patients were between 18 and 65 years old and newly diagnosed, with a disease duration of less than 2 months. The study excluded patients with uncontrolled infections, other autoimmune diseases, pregnancy or lactation. Diagnoses were established on the basis of clinical symptoms, serum thyroxine and TRAb, thyroid ultrasound, and orbital computed tomography. PBMCs were isolated from 8 to 10 ml of fresh peripheral blood by Ficoll-Paque density gradient centrifugation. Total RNA was extracted with Trizol reagent, and quality was checked on an Agilent 2100 Bioanalyzer.

The sequence derives from a woman aged 18-35 years with Graves' hyperthyroidism. The V and J segments used are TRBV20-1 and TRBJ2-4; TRBD2 is a weak D gene call, 5 bases matching. The sequenced material came from blood. The CDR3 has the sequence CSARDLRASGNIQYF. The DNA reads as follows: TGCAGTGCTAGAGATTTGCGGGCCTCGGGAAACATTCAGTACTTC.